This T cell receptor (beta chain) was identified in a study of cytotoxic CD8 clonotypes in ibrutinib-treated CLL. Overall study results and limits: Clonality increased at ibrutinib response, then returned toward baseline at progression. T-cell clonality at baseline went above that of age-matched healthy donors and rose and fell with circulating CD8+ T-cell counts.

The CDR3 runs 17 residues. V was shortened by 4 bases and J by 0 bases, with 19 bases between the two germline ends. Germline CDR1 is GTSNPN and CDR2 is SVGIG (reference sequence). Assay used: immunoSEQ multiplex PCR; TCRdb lists only in-frame clones, some missing. The profile shows some 92,000 clones, approximately 77% of them singletons. As for this clone: Its antigen remains unknown.

This sequence was found in a human donor with chronic lymphocytic leukemia. V and J are TRBV30 and TRBJ2-1; D might be TRBD2 (7 bases). This sample comprised PBMCs, obtained after 24 months of ibrutinib treatment. CDR3 sequence (DNA): TGTGCCTGGATTGGCGGGGGCGGCGGTAGCTCCTACAATGAGCAGTTCTTC. This encodes CAWIGGGGGSSYNEQFF.